Following are 3 T cell receptor beta chains from one sample sequenced in a study of early T cells in non-severe SARS-CoV-2 infection (dated by TCRdb to the early 2020s). The library came from 5' RACE. Sequenced using a NextSeq 500. TCRdb reran the public reads through fastp at Q25 and MiXCR, keeping productive beta chains. Entries are consolidated by CDR3 protein sequence, retaining the most common genes and DNA. Here the sample has 85,000 to 100,000 distinct CDR3 sequences; roughly 15% occur a single time. Around 4.9% of the sample is taken by the ten largest. The specimen was whole blood, collected at baseline. These receptors originate from an adult who was a healthcare worker with PCR-confirmed SARS-CoV-2 infection or an uninfected control (not recorded which).

The V call is TRBV3-1, the J call TRBJ2-1; D unclear. CDR3 size: 14 residues. Per germline, CDR1 LGHDT and CDR2 YNNKEL (reference sequence). V lost 0 bases and J lost 3, with 6 bases in between. This chain's CDR3 is CASSQDTIYNEQFF. DNA of the CDR3: TGTGCCAGCAGCCAAGATACTATCTACAATGAGCAGTTCTTC.

This clonotype was seen many times. V and J are TRBV28 and TRBJ2-4; D is tentatively TRBD1 or TRBD2 (5 bases each). The germline V gene has CDR1 MDHEN and CDR2 SYDVKM. The CDR3 is 17 amino acids. Trimming took off 6 bases at V and 1 base at J, with 19 bases between the two ends. The CDR3 loop reads CASSYSGGALAKNIQYF. The DNA of the CDR3 is TGTGCCAGCAGCTACAGTGGGGGTGCCCTCGCCAAAAACATTCAGTACTTC.

This clonotype was recorded many times. The V gene is TRBV20-1, the J gene TRBJ1-1, with D uncertain. The CDR3 is made up of 15 amino acids. From germline, CDR1 is DFQATT and CDR2 SNEGSKA (reference sequence). Trimming cost V 3 bases and J 0 bases, with 14 bases left between them. CDR3: CSARGQASLNTEAFF. DNA of the CDR3: TGCAGTGCTAGGGGTCAGGCCAGCTTGAACACTGAAGCTTTCTTT.